These 8 T cell receptor beta chains came from one sample sequenced in a study of STAT3 mutations in large granular lymphocyte leukemia. Their antigens are not known. Study-wide results and caveats: Every T-cell large granular lymphocyte leukemia patient had at least one immunodominant TCR beta clonotype.

Assay: immunoSEQ multiplex PCR; the TCRdb copy retains only in-frame clones and omits some. The table records tens of thousands of clones, roughly 81% of them present only once. Sequencing input: PBMCs. All receptors come from a human donor with T large granular lymphocyte leukemia. Some clones in this sample may be carry-over from other donors' samples.

The V and J genes are TRBV19 and TRBJ1-6; tentatively, D is TRBD1 (6 bases). CDR3 length equals 16 residues. Looked up from germline, CDR1 is LNHDA and CDR2 is SQIVND (reference sequence). V lost 1 base and J lost 3, with 10 bases in between. CDR3 sequence reads: CASSIGGGRYNSPLHF. CDR3 DNA: TGTGCCAGTAGTATAGGTGGGGGCCGCTATAATTCACCCCTCCACTTT.

The chain carries TRBV5-4 and TRBJ2-2; weak D call: TRBD1 (6 bases). Trimming stripped 1 base from V and 6 bases from J, with 10 bases between. Looked up from germline, CDR1 is SGHNT and CDR2 is YYREEE (reference sequence). The CDR3 extends over 14 amino acids. CDR3 nucleotides: TGTGCCAGCAGCTTGCGCAGGGGAGCCGGGGAGCTGTTTTTT. This translates into CASSLRRGAGELFF.

This chain links TRBV6-1 with TRBJ2-7, with TRBD2 matching over 9 bases. CDR1 is MNHNS and CDR2 is SASEGT in the germline V gene. Losses at the gene ends were 11 bases for V and 1 base for J; bases not matched to a gene: 6. This CDR3 contains 13 residues. The CDR3 here is CAGGLAMSYEQYF. The CDR3 DNA reads as TGTGCCGGCGGACTAGCGATGTCCTACGAGCAGTACTTC.

The V and J genes are TRBV4-2 and TRBJ2-3; the D gene is possibly TRBD1 (6 bases). The germline CDR1 and CDR2 sequences are LGHNA and YNFKEQ. The V end was cut by 2 bases, the J end by 6 bases, with 12 bases between. The CDR3 runs 14 residues. CDR3 residues: CASSQRRGTDTQYF. The CDR3, as DNA: TGTGCCAGCAGCCAACGCAGGGGAACGGATACGCAGTATTTT.

Concerning this clone itself: Sequence at one end of the junction differs from germline and may be a read error. This chain joins TRBV7-7 and TRBJ2-2, with D unclear. Germline lookup yields CDR1 SSHAT and CDR2 FNYEAQ (reference sequence). CDR3 length: 12 residues. CDR3 coding DNA: TGTGCTAGCAGCTCCTTATCCGGGGAGCTGTTTTTT. Protein: CASSSLSGELFF.

The rearrangement joins TRBV28 to TRBJ2-7, with 7 bases fitting TRBD2. Trimming cost V 5 bases and J 3 bases; bases outside gene matches: 10. Germline lookup yields CDR1 MDHEN and CDR2 SYDVKM. This CDR3 is 15 amino acids long. The CDR3 loop is CASSPGLVTLYEQYF. The CDR3 DNA is TGTGCCAGCAGTCCTGGACTAGTTACTCTCTACGAGCAGTACTTC.

A few counts support this clone. The chain links TRBV5-1 to TRBJ1-4; a weak D match, TRBD1 (6 bases). Trimming pared 4 bases from V and 6 bases from J, leaving 16 bases between. CDR3 length: 15 amino acids. CDR1 and CDR2 from the germline V gene are SGHRS and YFSETQ. In nucleotides, the CDR3 is TGCGCCAGCAGCCCCTCACAGGGTCGCGATGAAAAACTGTTTTTT. This encodes CASSPSQGRDEKLFF. The complete variable domain, with remaining parts taken from reference TRBV5-1 and TRBJ1-4, reads KAGVTQTPRYLIKTRGQQVTLSCSPISGHRSVSWYQQTPGQGLQFLFEYFSETQRNKGNFPGRFSGRQFSNSRSEMNVSTLELGDSALYLCASSPSQGRDEKLFFGSGTQLSVL.

This rearrangement joins TRBV5-1 to TRBJ2-3, with 12 bases that match TRBD2. The V gene's germline CDR1 is SGHRS and CDR2 YFSETQ. There are 15 residues in the CDR3. After removal of 7 bases from V and 5 bases from J, the junction contained 8 bases not matched to a gene. CDR3 loop: CASRPGLAGVDTQYF. The CDR3 DNA follows: TGCGCCAGCCGACCGGGACTAGCGGGTGTAGATACGCAGTATTTT.